The T cell receptor beta chain described here comes from a study of T cells in localized non-small cell lung cancer. Study-wide results and limits: Uninvolved adjacent lung had more T cell clonality than any other tissue, topping tumor. Sequencing, confined to only one tumor region, leaves heterogeneity possible.

Of note for this clone: The antigen is unknown.

Germline values: CDR1 SNHLY, CDR2 FYNNEI. This CDR3 is 13 amino acids long. Trimming took 9 bases from V and 0 from J, leaving 11 bases between them. Assay used: immunoSEQ multiplex PCR; TCRdb lists only in-frame clones, some missing. Among about 26,000 clones listed, 91% were seen once. The V and J genes are TRBV2 and TRBJ1-1, with D maybe TRBD1 (5 bases). This clonotype originated in a female donor of 60 years or more with stage II squamous cell lung carcinoma. This specimen consisted of peripheral blood, obtained before any cancer treatment. The CDR3 coding sequence is TGTGCCAGGGGGGTGGAGATGAACACTGAAGCTTTCTTT. Translation: CARGVEMNTEAFF.